The rows below give T cell receptor beta chains drawn from one sample of a study of T cells after posttransplantation cyclophosphamide. Libraries were prepared by immunoSEQ multiplex PCR; TCRdb keeps only in-frame clonotypes and omits some of them. The data show approximately 17,000 clones, approximately 94% seen once. Sequenced: naive CD4+ T cells sorted from blood. These receptors were obtained from a woman aged 50 to 60 in good health and a related stem cell transplant donor. Each CDR3 is given with its conserved first and last residue. D genes are given only for firm matches. Size is omitted from some rows. Given values are once, few, many or a class for expanded clones.

clone_size,d_call,v_call,j_call,cdr3_nt,cdr3_aa
NA,NA,TRBV5-1,TRBJ2-1,TGCGCCAGCAGCCTCAGGGTGGGATACAATGAGCAGTTCTTC,CASSLRVGYNEQFF
NA,NA,TRBV5-1,TRBJ2-1,TGCGCCAGCAGCTTGGCCAGGGGTTACAGAAACAATGAGCAGTTCTTC,CASSLARGYRNNEQFF
NA,NA,TRBV2,TRBJ1-4,TGTGCCAGCAGTGAAAGGCAGGTTAATGAAAAACTGTTTTTT,CASSERQVNEKLFF
NA,TRBD1,TRBV10-3,TRBJ1-2,TGTGCCATCAGCTCCACAGGGGATTGGGGATATGGCTACACCTTC,CAISSTGDWGYGYTF
NA,TRBD2,TRBV27,TRBJ2-3,TGTGCCAGCAGTCGCCTCGATGGGCCGGGGGGGGATACGCAGTATTTT,CASSRLDGPGGDTQYF
NA,NA,TRBV7-3,TRBJ2-5,TGTGCCAGCAGCTCTAGGGGGGGCCGAGAGACCCAGTACTTC,CASSSRGGRETQYF
NA,NA,TRBV11-1,TRBJ1-6,TGTGCCAGCAGCCCAGGGGTTCGGATTTCACCCCTCCACTTT,CASSPGVRISPLHF
NA,NA,TRBV29-1,TRBJ2-1,TGCAGCTCAAGAGGTAAGGGGTCCTACAATGAGCAGTTCTTC,CSSRGKGSYNEQFF
NA,TRBD2,TRBV7-2,TRBJ2-7,TGTGCCAGCAGCTTAACTAGCGGGCGCTTTAACTCCTACGAGCAGTACTTC,CASSLTSGRFNSYEQYF
NA,TRBD2,TRBV25-1,TRBJ2-7,TGTGCCAGCAGTGGGACGCTAGCGGGAGGGTACGAGCAGTACTTC,CASSGTLAGGYEQYF
NA,NA,TRBV2,TRBJ1-1,TGTGCCAGCAGTGAAGCGGTAGCGGATGAAGCTTTCTTT,CASSEAVADEAFF
NA,NA,TRBV25-1,TRBJ2-5,TGTGCCAGCAGTGATCAAGTTCGGGAGACCCAGTACTTC,CASSDQVRETQYF
few,NA,TRBV5-1,TRBJ2-5,TGCGCCAGCAGCTCATTACCGCGTGTGGAGACCCAGTACTTC,CASSSLPRVETQYF
NA,NA,TRBV7-2,TRBJ1-3,TGTGCCAGCAGCTTAGGGTCCCCAGGGGCGAACACCATATATTTT,CASSLGSPGANTIYF
NA,NA,TRBV6-5,TRBJ2-1,TGTGCCAGCAGCTTACAGGGGGGGGTATTTAATGAGCAGTTCTTC,CASSLQGGVFNEQFF
once,NA,TRBV4-2,TRBJ2-7,TGTGCCAGCAGCCAGTACCAGGGAGGCGAGCAGTACTTC,CASSQYQGGEQYF
NA,TRBD1,TRBV30,TRBJ1-4,TGTGCCTGGAGTGTGAAGGGGGCCAGTGAAAAACTGTTTTTT,CAWSVKGASEKLFF
NA,TRBD2,TRBV6-1,TRBJ2-7,TGTGCCAGCAGTGCTAATTTTCGTGGCGGGAGGGCGGACGAGCAGTACTTC,CASSANFRGGRADEQYF
NA,NA,TRBV27,TRBJ1-5,TGTGCCACACGTGGACAGACAATTTATAGCAATCAGCCCCAGCATTTT,CATRGQTIYSNQPQHF
once,NA,TRBV7-2,TRBJ2-7,TGTGCCAGCAGCTTAGCGCCGGGAAGACGCTACAAGCAGTACTTC,CASSLAPGRRYKQYF
NA,TRBD1,TRBV2,TRBJ2-1,TGTGCCAGCAGGATGGGACAGGGGGCTTTGGGTGAGCAGTTCTTC,CASRMGQGALGEQFF
NA,TRBD1,TRBV27,TRBJ1-6,TGTGCCAGCAGTTGGGGACAGGGGGCCAATTCACCCCTCCACTTT,CASSWGQGANSPLHF
NA,NA,TRBV7-6,TRBJ2-1,TGTGCCAGCAGCCCCGGACAGTTCTACAATGAGCAGTTCTTC,CASSPGQFYNEQFF
NA,TRBD2,TRBV2,TRBJ2-3,TGTGCCAGCAGCCCCCTGACTAGCGCACTTACAGATACGCAGTATTTT,CASSPLTSALTDTQYF
NA,NA,TRBV27,TRBJ1-6,TGTGCCAGCAGGGACTACGATAATTCACCCCTCCACTTT,CASRDYDNSPLHF
NA,NA,TRBV10-3,TRBJ1-1,TGTGCCATCTCTGGCTCAAACACTGAAGCTTTCTTT,CAISGSNTEAFF
once,NA,TRBV9,TRBJ1-2,TGTGCCAGCAGCGTAGTTGGCACCAACTATGGCTACACCTTC,CASSVVGTNYGYTF
NA,NA,TRBV28,TRBJ2-7,TGTGCCAGCAGTGACCCAGGGAAAAGGCAGTACTTC,CASSDPGKRQYF
NA,TRBD1,TRBV29-1,TRBJ1-5,TGCAGCGTGGCGACAGGGGCGGCTCAGCCCCAGCATTTT,CSVATGAAQPQHF
NA,NA,TRBV11-2,TRBJ1-4,TGTGCCAGCAGCTTAGGCGCCTCAACTAATGAAAAACTGTTTTTT,CASSLGASTNEKLFF
NA,NA,TRBV30,TRBJ2-1,TGTGCCTGGGACACAACCTACAATGAGCAGTTCTTC,CAWDTTYNEQFF
NA,NA,TRBV28,TRBJ2-2,TGTGCCAGCAGTCCCTTGGGGGGGCGGACCAGTGGGGAGCTGTTTTTT,CASSPLGGRTSGELFF
NA,TRBD1,TRBV4-2,TRBJ2-3,TGTGCCAGCAGCCAAGGAGGGGGCTGGGACGGCGCAGATACGCAGTATTTT,CASSQGGGWDGADTQYF
NA,NA,TRBV15,TRBJ1-6,TGTGCCACCAGCAGAGAGGTAGATTCACCCCTCCACTTT,CATSREVDSPLHF
NA,NA,TRBV4-1,TRBJ2-1,TGCGCCAGCAGCCTAAGACTCTCTTTAGATGAGCAGTTCTTC,CASSLRLSLDEQFF
NA,TRBD1,TRBV5-1,TRBJ2-3,TGCGCCAGCAGCTTCGCGGGGGCCGGGACAGGGGGTACAGATACGCAGTATTTT,CASSFAGAGTGGTDTQYF
NA,TRBD1,TRBV11-3,TRBJ2-2,TGTGCCAGCAGCGACAGGGTCGCGTCGGACACCGGGGAGCTGTTTTTT,CASSDRVASDTGELFF
NA,NA,TRBV9,TRBJ2-2,TGTGCCAGCAGCGTAAACGGGAGAGGAACCGGGGAGCTGTTTTTT,CASSVNGRGTGELFF
NA,NA,TRBV5-1,TRBJ2-2,TGCGCCAGCCAAGGGGCAGGGAACACCGGGGAGCTGTTTTTT,CASQGAGNTGELFF
few,NA,TRBV10-3,TRBJ1-1,TGTGCCATCCGGGGAGTTGGAACTGAAGCTTTCTTT,CAIRGVGTEAFF
NA,NA,TRBV29-1,TRBJ1-2,TGCAGCGTTTCAGGAGGGGATGGCTACACCTTC,CSVSGGDGYTF